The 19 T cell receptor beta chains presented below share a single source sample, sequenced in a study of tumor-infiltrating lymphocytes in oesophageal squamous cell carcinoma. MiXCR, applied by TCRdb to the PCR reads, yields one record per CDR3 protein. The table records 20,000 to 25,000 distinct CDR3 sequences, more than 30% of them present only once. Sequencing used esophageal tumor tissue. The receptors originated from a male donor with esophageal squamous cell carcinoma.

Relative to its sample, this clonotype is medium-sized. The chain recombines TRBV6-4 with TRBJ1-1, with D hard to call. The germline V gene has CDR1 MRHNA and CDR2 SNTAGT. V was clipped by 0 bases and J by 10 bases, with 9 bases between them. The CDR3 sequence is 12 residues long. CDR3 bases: TGTGCCAGCAGTGACTCCGGGCAGAGAGCTTTCTTT. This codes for CASSDSGQRAFF.

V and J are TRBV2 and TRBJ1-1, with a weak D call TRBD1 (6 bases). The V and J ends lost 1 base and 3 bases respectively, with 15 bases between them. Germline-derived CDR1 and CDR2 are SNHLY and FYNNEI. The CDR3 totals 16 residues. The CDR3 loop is CASSEEGQGRDTEAFF. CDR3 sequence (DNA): TGTGCCAGCAGTGAAGAGGGACAAGGGAGGGACACTGAAGCTTTCTTT.

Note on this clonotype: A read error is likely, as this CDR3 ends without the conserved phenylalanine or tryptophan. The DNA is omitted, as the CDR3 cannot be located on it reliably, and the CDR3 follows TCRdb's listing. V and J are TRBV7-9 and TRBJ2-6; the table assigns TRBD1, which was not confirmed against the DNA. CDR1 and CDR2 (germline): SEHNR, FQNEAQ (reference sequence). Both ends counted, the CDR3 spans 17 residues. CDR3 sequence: CASKDTREEGYEQYFGA.

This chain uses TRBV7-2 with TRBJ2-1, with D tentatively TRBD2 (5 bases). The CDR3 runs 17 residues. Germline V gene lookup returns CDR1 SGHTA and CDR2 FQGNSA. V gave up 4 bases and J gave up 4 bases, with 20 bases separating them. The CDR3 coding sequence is TGTGCCAGCAGCTCCGTCCGGGGTGGTTCAAGGTACAATGAGCAGTTCTTC. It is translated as CASSSVRGGSRYNEQFF.

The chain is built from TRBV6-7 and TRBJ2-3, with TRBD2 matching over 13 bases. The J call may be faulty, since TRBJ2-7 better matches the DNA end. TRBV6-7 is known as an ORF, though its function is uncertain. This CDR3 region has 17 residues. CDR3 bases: TGTGCCAGCAGTTACAAAGGGACTAGCGGGAACTCCTACGAGCAGTACTTC. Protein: CASSYKGTSGNSYEQYF.

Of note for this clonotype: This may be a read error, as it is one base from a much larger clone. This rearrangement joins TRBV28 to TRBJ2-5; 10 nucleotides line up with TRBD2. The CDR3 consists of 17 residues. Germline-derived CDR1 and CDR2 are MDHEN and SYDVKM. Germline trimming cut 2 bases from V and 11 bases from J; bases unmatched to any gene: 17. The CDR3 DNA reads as TGTGCCAGCAGTTTAGGGACTAGCGTATGGTCCTACAATGAGCAGTACTTC. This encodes CASSLGTSVWSYNEQYF.

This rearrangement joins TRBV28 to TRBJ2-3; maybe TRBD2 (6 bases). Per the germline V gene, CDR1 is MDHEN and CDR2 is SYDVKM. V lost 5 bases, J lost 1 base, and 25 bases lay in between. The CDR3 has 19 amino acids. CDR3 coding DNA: TGTGCCAGCAGTGTTTTTGACGGTCCTTCTAGCGACCGCACAGATACGCAGTATTTT. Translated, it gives CASSVFDGPSSDRTDTQYF.

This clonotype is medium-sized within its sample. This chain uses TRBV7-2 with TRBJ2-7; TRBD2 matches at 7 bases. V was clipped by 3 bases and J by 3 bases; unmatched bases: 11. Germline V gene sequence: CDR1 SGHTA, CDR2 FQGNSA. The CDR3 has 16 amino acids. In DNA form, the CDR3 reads TGTGCCAGCAGCTTGGATACTAGTCGGGGGGACTACGAGCAGTACTTC. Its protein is CASSLDTSRGDYEQYF.

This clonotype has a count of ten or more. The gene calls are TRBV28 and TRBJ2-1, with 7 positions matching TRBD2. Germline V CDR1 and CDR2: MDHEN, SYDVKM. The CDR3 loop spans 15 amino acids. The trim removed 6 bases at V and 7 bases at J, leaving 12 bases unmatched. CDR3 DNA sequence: TGTGCCAGCAGAAAACTCGGTGGCGGGGGTAATGAGCAGTTCTTC. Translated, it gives CASRKLGGGGNEQFF.

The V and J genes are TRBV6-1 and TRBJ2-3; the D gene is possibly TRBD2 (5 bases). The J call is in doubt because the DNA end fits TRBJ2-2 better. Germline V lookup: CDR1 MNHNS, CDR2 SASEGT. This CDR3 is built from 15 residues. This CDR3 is CASSLGLLDTGELFF. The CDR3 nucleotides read TGTGCCAGCAGTTTGGGATTACTAGACACCGGGGAGCTGTTTTTT.

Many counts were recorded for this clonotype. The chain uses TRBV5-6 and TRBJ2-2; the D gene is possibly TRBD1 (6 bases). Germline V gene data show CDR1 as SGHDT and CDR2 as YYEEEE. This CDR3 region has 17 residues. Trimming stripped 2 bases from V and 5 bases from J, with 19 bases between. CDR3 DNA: TGTGCCAGCAGCTTCCGGCAGGGGTATTGGGGTACCGGGGAGCTGTTTTTT. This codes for CASSFRQGYWGTGELFF.

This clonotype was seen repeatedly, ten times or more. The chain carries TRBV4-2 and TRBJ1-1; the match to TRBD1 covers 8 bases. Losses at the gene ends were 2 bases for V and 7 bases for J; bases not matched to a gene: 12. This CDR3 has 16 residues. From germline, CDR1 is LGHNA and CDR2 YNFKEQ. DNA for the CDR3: TGTGCCAGCAGCCAACCGGACAGGGCACTGGGTGGTGAAGCTTTCTTT. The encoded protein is CASSQPDRALGGEAFF.

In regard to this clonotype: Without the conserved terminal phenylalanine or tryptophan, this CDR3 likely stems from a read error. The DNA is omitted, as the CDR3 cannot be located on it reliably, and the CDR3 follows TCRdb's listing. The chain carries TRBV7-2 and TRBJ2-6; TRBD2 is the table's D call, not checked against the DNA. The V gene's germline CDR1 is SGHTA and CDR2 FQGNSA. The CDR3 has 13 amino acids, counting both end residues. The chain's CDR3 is CASSPSYEQYFGP.

CDR3 region: CASRSGGPLGAYEQYF. Written as DNA, the CDR3 is TGTGCCAGCAGATCCGGGGGCCCTCTCGGGGCTTACGAGCAGTACTTC. V is TRBV28 and J is TRBJ2-7, with D tentatively TRBD1 or TRBD2 (6 bases each). CDR1 is MDHEN, CDR2 SYDVKM, per germline. The CDR3 extends over 16 amino acids. V was clipped by 6 bases and J by 4 bases, with 22 bases between them. The full variable domain, in which reference TRBV28 and TRBJ2-7 provide the parts outside the CDR3, is DVKVTQSSRYLVKRTGEKVFLECVQDMDHENMFWYRQDPGLGLRLIYFSYDVKMKEKGDIPEGYSVSREKKERFSLILESASTNQTSMYLCASRSGGPLGAYEQYFGPGTRLTVT.

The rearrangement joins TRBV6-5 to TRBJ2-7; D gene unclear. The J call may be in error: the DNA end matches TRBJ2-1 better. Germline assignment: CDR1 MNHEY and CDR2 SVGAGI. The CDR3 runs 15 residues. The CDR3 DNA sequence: TGTGCCAGCAGTTACGACCAGTATAGCAGAAATGAGCAGTTCTTC. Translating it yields CASSYDQYSRNEQFF.

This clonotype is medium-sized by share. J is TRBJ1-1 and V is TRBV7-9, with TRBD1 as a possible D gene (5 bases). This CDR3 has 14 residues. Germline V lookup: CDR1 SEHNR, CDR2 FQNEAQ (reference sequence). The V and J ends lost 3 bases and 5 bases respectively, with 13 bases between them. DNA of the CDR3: TGTGCCAGCAGCTTGGGATCAGGGAGGACTGAAGCTTTCTTT. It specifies CASSLGSGRTEAFF.

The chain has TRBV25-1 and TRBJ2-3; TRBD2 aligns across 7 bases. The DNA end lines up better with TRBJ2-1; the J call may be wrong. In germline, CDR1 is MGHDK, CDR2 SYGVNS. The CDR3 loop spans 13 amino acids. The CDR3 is CASSPQGLFEQFF. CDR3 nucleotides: TGTGCCAGCAGTCCTCAGGGACTATTTGAGCAGTTCTTC.

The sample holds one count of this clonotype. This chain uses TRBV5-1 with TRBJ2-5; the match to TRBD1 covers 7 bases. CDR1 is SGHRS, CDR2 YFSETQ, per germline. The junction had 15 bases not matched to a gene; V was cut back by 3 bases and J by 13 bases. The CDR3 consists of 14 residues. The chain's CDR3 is CASSSTDRERDGYF. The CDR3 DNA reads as TGCGCCAGCAGCTCAACCGACAGGGAGAGGGATGGGTACTTC.

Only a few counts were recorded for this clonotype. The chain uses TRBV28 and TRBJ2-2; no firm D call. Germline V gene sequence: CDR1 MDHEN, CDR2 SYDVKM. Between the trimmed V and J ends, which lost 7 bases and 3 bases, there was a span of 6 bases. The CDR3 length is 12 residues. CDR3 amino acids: CASTGDTGELFF. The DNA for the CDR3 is TGTGCCAGCACCGGCGACACCGGGGAGCTGTTTTTT.